This is a list of T cell receptor beta chains from one sample in a study of T cells after somatic rescue of genetic block. Repertoires were generated with immunoSEQ multiplex PCR, while TCRdb's copy carries only in-frame clones and drops some. The sample has 70,000 or so clones, 92% seen once; the top ten hold about 3%. Sequenced: peripheral blood mononuclear cells (PBMCs). The receptors stem from a middle-aged man. The CDR3 runs from the conserved cysteine through the conserved F or W. D genes are given only for firm matches. Not all rows give a size; the values are once, few, many and, for expanded clones, a class.

>TRBD1|TRBV28|-|TRBJ2-7
CASSLPGQRSYEQYF
TGTGCCAGCAGCCTGCCGGGACAGCGGTCCTACGAGCAGTACTTC
>-|TRBV7-2|-|TRBJ2-1
CASSSPRGAKQFF
TGTGCCAGCAGCAGCCCCCGGGGAGCAAAGCAGTTCTTC
>TRBD1|TRBV4-1|-|TRBJ2-5
CASSQVGQGQYTQYF
TGCGCCAGCAGCCAAGTTGGACAGGGTCAGTACACCCAGTACTTC
>-|TRBV15|-|TRBJ1-5
CATSRDGAGPQHF
TGTGCCACCAGCAGAGATGGGGCAGGGCCCCAGCATTTT
>-|TRBV7-6|few|TRBJ2-7
CASSSLNQGSEQYF
TGTGCCAGCAGCTCGCTGAACCAGGGAAGCGAGCAGTACTTC
>TRBD1|TRBV4-2|-|TRBJ1-5
CASSSRDRGSQPQHF
TGTGCCAGCAGCTCCCGGGACAGGGGCAGTCAGCCCCAGCATTTT
>-|TRBV6-5|-|TRBJ1-1
CASSYSNRGRAEAFF
TGTGCCAGCAGTTACTCAAACCGGGGGCGGGCTGAAGCTTTCTTT
>TRBD1|TRBV4-2|-|TRBJ2-7
CASSPPGQGTYEQYF
TGTGCCAGCAGCCCGCCGGGACAGGGTACCTACGAGCAGTACTTC
>-|TRBV7-2|-|TRBJ2-3
CASRVGGAVDTQYF
TGTGCCAGCAGGGTGGGGGGCGCGGTAGATACGCAGTATTTT
>-|TRBV25-1|-|TRBJ1-2
CASRGYRDGYTF
TGTGCCAGCAGGGGCTACAGGGATGGCTACACCTTC
>-|TRBV19|once|TRBJ1-5
CASSIPGGGNQPQHF
TGTGCCAGTAGTATCCCTGGGGGAGGTAATCAGCCCCAGCATTTT
>-|TRBV14|-|TRBJ1-1
CASSQDDVITEAFF
TGTGCCAGCAGCCAAGATGATGTTATCACTGAAGCTTTCTTT
>TRBD1|TRBV6-6|-|TRBJ1-2
CASSPTGDYGYTF
TGTGCCAGCAGCCCTACAGGGGACTATGGCTACACCTTC
>TRBD1|TRBV28|once|TRBJ1-6
CASSFDGQGYNSPLHF
TGTGCCAGCAGTTTCGACGGACAGGGATATAATTCACCCCTCCACTTT
>-|TRBV27|-|TRBJ1-2
CASSRDGTNYGYTF
TGTGCCAGCAGCAGGGACGGAACGAACTATGGCTACACCTTC
>TRBD1|TRBV29-1|-|TRBJ1-2
CSARNTGDDYGYTF
TGCAGCGCCCGGAACACAGGGGATGACTATGGCTACACCTTC
>-|TRBV2|once|TRBJ1-3
CASSVIGYNSGNTIYF
TGTGCCAGCAGTGTTATAGGGTACAACTCTGGAAACACCATATATTTT
>-|TRBV5-1|-|TRBJ1-5
CASSTGLGNQPQHF
TGCGCCAGCAGCACGGGATTAGGGAATCAGCCCCAGCATTTT
>-|TRBV7-9|-|TRBJ2-7
CASSSGISYEQYF
TGTGCCAGCAGCTCGGGGATTTCCTACGAGCAGTACTTC
>-|TRBV30|once|TRBJ2-5
CAWGGGAPQETQYF
TGTGCCTGGGGAGGGGGGGCTCCCCAAGAGACCCAGTACTTC
>-|TRBV2|few|TRBJ1-1
CASSGRGAFF
TGTGCCAGCAGTGGGAGGGGCGCTTTCTTT
>TRBD2|TRBV5-1|-|TRBJ2-3
CASSGSGSGTDTQYF
TGCGCCAGCAGCGGAAGCGGGAGCGGGACAGATACGCAGTATTTT
>TRBD2|TRBV11-1|-|TRBJ2-5
CASSLAGGKETQYF
TGTGCCAGCAGCTTAGCGGGGGGGAAAGAGACCCAGTACTTC
>TRBD1|TRBV5-8|-|TRBJ1-5
CASSLRTGGDSNQPQHF
TGTGCCAGCAGCTTGAGGACAGGGGGAGATAGCAATCAGCCCCAGCATTTT
>-|TRBV5-4|-|TRBJ1-1
CASSLDSPIEAFF
TGTGCCAGCAGCTTGGACAGTCCAATCGAAGCTTTCTTT
>-|TRBV15|-|TRBJ1-2
CATSALTANYGYTF
TGTGCCACCAGCGCCCTAACTGCTAACTATGGCTACACCTTC
>TRBD1|TRBV6-5|-|TRBJ2-7
CASRGPTGGTYEQYF
TGTGCCAGCAGGGGGCCGACAGGGGGGACCTACGAGCAGTACTTC
>-|TRBV19|few|TRBJ1-1
CASSMRTEAFF
TGTGCCAGTAGTATGCGGACTGAAGCTTTCTTT
>TRBD1|TRBV4-2|-|TRBJ1-6
CATGGETGKNSPLHF
TGTGCCACCGGGGGTGAGACAGGGAAAAATTCACCCCTCCACTTT
>TRBD2|TRBV7-2|-|TRBJ2-5
CASSFFQLAGQETQYF
TGTGCCAGCAGCTTCTTCCAACTAGCGGGGCAAGAGACCCAGTACTTC
>TRBD2|TRBV28|-|TRBJ2-7
CASTPSGKVNEQYF
TGTGCCAGCACCCCCAGCGGGAAGGTGAACGAGCAGTACTTC
>-|TRBV11-2|-|TRBJ1-5
CASSDINQPQHF
TGTGCCAGCAGCGACATCAATCAGCCCCAGCATTTT
>-|TRBV11-2|-|TRBJ2-3
CASSPIPDTQYF
TGTGCCAGCAGCCCTATCCCAGATACGCAGTATTTT
>-|TRBV6-1|-|TRBJ2-3
CAGSGYPGTDTQYF
TGTGCCGGATCAGGGTACCCCGGCACAGATACGCAGTATTTT
>TRBD1|TRBV5-1|once|TRBJ1-2
CASSLEGAGGYTF
TGCGCCAGCAGCTTGGAGGGGGCTGGTGGCTACACCTTC
>-|TRBV5-1|-|TRBJ1-1
CASSLGGGESTEAFF
TGCGCCAGCAGCTTGGGAGGGGGGGAAAGCACTGAAGCTTTCTTT
>-|TRBV5-1|-|TRBJ2-3
CASSGTASTDTQYF
TGCGCCAGCAGCGGGACCGCTAGCACAGATACGCAGTATTTT
>TRBD1|TRBV7-2|-|TRBJ1-3
CASSKRDRAGNTIYF
TGTGCCAGCAGCAAGCGGGACAGGGCAGGAAACACCATATATTTT
>TRBD2|TRBV5-4|-|TRBJ2-7
CASSSGLAVYEQYF
TGTGCCAGCAGCTCGGGACTAGCGGTCTACGAGCAGTACTTC
>-|TRBV18|-|TRBJ1-3
CASSPGSGNTIYF
TGTGCCAGCTCACCAGGTTCTGGAAACACCATATATTTT
>TRBD2|TRBV18|-|TRBJ2-5
CASSLGLAGVSVGETQYF
TGTGCCAGCTCACTTGGACTAGCGGGAGTTTCTGTGGGGGAGACCCAGTACTTC
>TRBD1|TRBV5-6|-|TRBJ1-2
CASSLGGGNYGYTF
TGTGCCAGCAGTCTAGGAGGGGGCAACTATGGCTACACCTTC
>TRBD2|TRBV19|-|TRBJ2-1
CASSISGGSYNEQFF
TGTGCCAGTAGTATTTCGGGGGGCTCCTACAATGAGCAGTTCTTC
>-|TRBV7-7|-|TRBJ2-5
CASSPEGVQETQYF
TGTGCTAGCAGCCCCGAGGGTGTACAAGAGACCCAGTACTTC
>TRBD2|TRBV30|-|TRBJ2-1
CAWSVGLATGNEQFF
TGTGCCTGGAGTGTGGGACTAGCGACCGGCAATGAGCAGTTCTTC
>TRBD2|TRBV5-1|-|TRBJ2-6
CARSLDGGAGANVLTF
TGCGCCCGCAGCTTGGATGGGGGGGCTGGGGCCAACGTCCTGACTTTC
>-|TRBV7-9|few|TRBJ1-1
CASSPSLNGLYEAFF
TGTGCCAGCAGCCCGTCCCTCAACGGGCTATACGAAGCTTTCTTT
>TRBD1|TRBV5-1|-|TRBJ1-4
CASSYGTGGVELTNEKLFF
TGCGCCAGCAGCTACGGGACAGGGGGCGTCGAATTAACTAATGAAAAACTGTTTTTT
>-|TRBV6-4|-|TRBJ1-2
CASTPLCVQGSGYTF
TGTGCCAGCACCCCCCTGTGTGTCCAGGGATCGGGCTACACCTTC
>-|TRBV2|-|TRBJ2-5
CASSEVGFQETQYF
TGTGCCAGCAGTGAAGTTGGTTTCCAAGAGACCCAGTACTTC
>TRBD1|TRBV4-1|-|TRBJ1-2
CASSQGGTGIGYGYTF
TGCGCCAGCAGCCAAGGAGGGACAGGGATCGGGTATGGCTACACCTTC
>-|TRBV27|few|TRBJ1-6
CASSFLTANSPLHF
TGTGCCAGCAGTTTTCTGACAGCTAATTCACCCCTCCACTTT
>-|TRBV6-1|-|TRBJ2-5
CASSDWGWQETQYF
TGTGCCAGCAGTGACTGGGGGTGGCAAGAGACCCAGTACTTC